This TCR beta chain was recovered during a study of neurological immune-mediated disorders. This CDR3 region has 15 residues. V shed 6 bases and J 2 bases; nucleotides not matched to a gene: 9. TCRdb fed the 5' RACE reads into MiXCR, producing one record per CDR3 protein. The data hold 48,000 or so distinct CDR3 sequences, with 10% observed a single time. This clonotype was detected many times. Specimen: PBMCs. The sequence was obtained from a woman aged 40-49 years with HTLV-1-associated myelopathy (HAM/TSP). V and J are TRBV12-3 or TRBV12-4 and TRBJ2-7, with 8 bases aligning to TRBD1. CDR3 sequence: CASSPGTGLTYEQYF. The CDR3 DNA reads as TGTGCCAGCAGCCCTGGGACAGGCCTAACCTACGAGCAGTACTTC.